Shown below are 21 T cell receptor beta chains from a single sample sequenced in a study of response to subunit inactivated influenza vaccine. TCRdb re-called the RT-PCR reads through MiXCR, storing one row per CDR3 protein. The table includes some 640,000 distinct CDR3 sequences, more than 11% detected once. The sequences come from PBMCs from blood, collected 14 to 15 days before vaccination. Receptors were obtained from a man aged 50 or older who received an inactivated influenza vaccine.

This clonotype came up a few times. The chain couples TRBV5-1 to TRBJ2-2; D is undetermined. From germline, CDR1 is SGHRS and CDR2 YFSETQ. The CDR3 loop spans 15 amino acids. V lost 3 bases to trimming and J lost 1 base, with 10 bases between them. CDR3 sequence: CASSSDSLNTGELFF. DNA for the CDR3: TGCGCCAGCAGCTCCGACTCGCTGAACACCGGGGAGCTGTTTTTT.

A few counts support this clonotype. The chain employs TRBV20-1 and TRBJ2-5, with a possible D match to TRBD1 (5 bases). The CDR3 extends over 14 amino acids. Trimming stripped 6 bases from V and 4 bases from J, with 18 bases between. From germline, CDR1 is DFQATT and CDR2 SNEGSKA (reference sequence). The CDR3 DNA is TGCAGTGCCCGACCTGTAGGGGTCGGAGAGACCCAGTACTTC. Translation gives CSARPVGVGETQYF.

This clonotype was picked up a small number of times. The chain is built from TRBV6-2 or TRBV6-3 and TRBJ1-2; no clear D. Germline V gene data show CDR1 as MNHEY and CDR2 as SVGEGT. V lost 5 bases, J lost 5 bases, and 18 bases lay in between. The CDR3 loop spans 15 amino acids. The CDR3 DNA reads TGTGCCAGCAGTGAGTGGGCTACCGAGTTTTATGGCTACACCTTC. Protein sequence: CASSEWATEFYGYTF.

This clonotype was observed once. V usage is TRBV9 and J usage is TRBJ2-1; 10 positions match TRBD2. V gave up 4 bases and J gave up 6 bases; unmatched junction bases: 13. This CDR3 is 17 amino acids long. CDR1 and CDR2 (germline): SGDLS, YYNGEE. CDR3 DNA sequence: TGTGCCAGCAGCTTCAATCCTAGCGGGAGATTGGGCAATGAGCAGTTCTTC. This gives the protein CASSFNPSGRLGNEQFF.

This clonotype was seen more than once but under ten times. CDR3 nucleotide sequence: TGCGCCAGCAGAATGTCAGGGGATGGCTACACCTTC. This sequence encodes CASRMSGDGYTF. The chain recombines TRBV5-1 with TRBJ1-2, with D possibly TRBD1 on 6 matching bases. CDR3 length: 12 amino acids. CDR1 is SGHRS, CDR2 YFSETQ, per germline. Trimming shortened V by 5 bases and J by 6 bases, and 11 bases separated the two germline ends.

CDR3 in amino acids: CASSLGQRGAGETQYF. CDR3 coding DNA: TGTGCCAGCAGCTTAGGCCAGCGGGGGGCCGGAGAGACCCAGTACTTC. V usage is TRBV7-2 and J usage is TRBJ2-5, with TRBD2 matching over 9 bases. This CDR3 has 16 amino acids. With V trimmed by 1 base and J by 4 bases, 7 bases remained unmatched. CDR1 and CDR2 (germline): SGHTA, FQGNSA.

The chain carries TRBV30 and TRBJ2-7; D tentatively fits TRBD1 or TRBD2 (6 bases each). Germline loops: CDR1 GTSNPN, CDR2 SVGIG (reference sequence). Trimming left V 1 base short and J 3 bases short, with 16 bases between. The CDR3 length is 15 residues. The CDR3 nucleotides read TGTGCCTGGAGTGACATGGGGGGCAGGTACTACGAGCAGTACTTC. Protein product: CAWSDMGGRYYEQYF.

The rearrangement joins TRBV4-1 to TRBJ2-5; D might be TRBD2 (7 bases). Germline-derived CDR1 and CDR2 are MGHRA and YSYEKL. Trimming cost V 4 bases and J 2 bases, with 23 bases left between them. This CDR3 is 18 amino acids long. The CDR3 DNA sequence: TGCGCCAGCAGCCCAGGGAGGGGGGCCCTGAATCTACAAGAGACCCAGTACTTC. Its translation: CASSPGRGALNLQETQYF.

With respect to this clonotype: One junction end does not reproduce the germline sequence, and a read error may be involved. The CDR3 sequence is CASRPRTTSGGIF. DNA of the CDR3: TGTGCCAGCAGGCCCCGAACGACTAGCGGGGGTATCTTC. The J gene is TRBJ2-7, the V gene TRBV28; 12 nucleotides line up with TRBD2. From germline, CDR1 is MDHEN and CDR2 SYDVKM. CDR3 length: 13 amino acids.

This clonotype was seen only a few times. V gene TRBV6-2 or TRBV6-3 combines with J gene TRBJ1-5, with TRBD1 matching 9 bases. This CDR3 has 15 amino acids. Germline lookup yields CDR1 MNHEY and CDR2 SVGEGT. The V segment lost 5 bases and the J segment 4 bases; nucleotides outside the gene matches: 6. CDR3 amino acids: CASSKDRGLNQPQHF. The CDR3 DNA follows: TGTGCCAGCAGTAAGGACAGGGGCCTAAATCAGCCCCAGCATTTT.

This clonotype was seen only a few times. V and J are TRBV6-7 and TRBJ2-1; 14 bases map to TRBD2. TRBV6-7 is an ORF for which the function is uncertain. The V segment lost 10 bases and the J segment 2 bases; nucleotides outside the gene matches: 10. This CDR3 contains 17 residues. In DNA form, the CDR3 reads TGTGCCATCAAGACCGGGACTAGCGGGGGAGCCTACAATGAGCAGTTCTTC. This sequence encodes CAIKTGTSGGAYNEQFF.

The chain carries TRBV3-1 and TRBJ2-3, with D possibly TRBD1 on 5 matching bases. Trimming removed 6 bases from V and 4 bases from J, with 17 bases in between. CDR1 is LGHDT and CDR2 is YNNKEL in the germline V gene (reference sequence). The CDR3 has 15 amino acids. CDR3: CASSHPVGAPDTQYF. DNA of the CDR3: TGTGCCAGCAGTCATCCGGTTGGGGCGCCAGATACGCAGTATTTT.

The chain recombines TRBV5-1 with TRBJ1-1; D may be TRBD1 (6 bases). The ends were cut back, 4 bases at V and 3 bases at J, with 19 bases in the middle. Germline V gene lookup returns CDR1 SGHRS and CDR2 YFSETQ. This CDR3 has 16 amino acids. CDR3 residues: CASSSTGYPGDTEAFF. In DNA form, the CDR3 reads TGCGCCAGCAGCAGTACAGGGTACCCGGGGGACACTGAAGCTTTCTTT. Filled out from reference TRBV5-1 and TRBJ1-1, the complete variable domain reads KAGVTQTPRYLIKTRGQQVTLSCSPISGHRSVSWYQQTPGQGLQFLFEYFSETQRNKGNFPGRFSGRQFSNSRSEMNVSTLELGDSALYLCASSSTGYPGDTEAFFGQGTRLTVV.

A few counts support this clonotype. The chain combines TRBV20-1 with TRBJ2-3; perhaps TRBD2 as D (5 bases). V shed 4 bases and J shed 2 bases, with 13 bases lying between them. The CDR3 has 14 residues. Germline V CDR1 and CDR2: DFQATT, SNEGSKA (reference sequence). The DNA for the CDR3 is TGCAGTGCTACCAGAGGGCTCGCCACAGATACGCAGTATTTT. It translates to CSATRGLATDTQYF.

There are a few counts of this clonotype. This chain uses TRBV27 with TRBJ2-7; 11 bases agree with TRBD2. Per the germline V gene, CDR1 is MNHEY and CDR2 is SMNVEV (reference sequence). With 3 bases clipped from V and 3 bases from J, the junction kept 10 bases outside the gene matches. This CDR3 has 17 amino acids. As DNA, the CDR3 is TGTGCCAGCAGTTTTGACCTTCCTAGCGGGAGGTTCTACGAGCAGTACTTC. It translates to CASSFDLPSGRFYEQYF.

CDR3 nucleotides: TGTGCCAGTAGTATGGGTCAGGTCACAGATACGCAGTATTTT. Translation: CASSMGQVTDTQYF. The chain joins TRBV19 to TRBJ2-3; D is ambiguous. Deletions cut 3 bases from V and 2 bases from J, with 9 bases between. CDR3 length: 14 amino acids. Looked up from germline, CDR1 is LNHDA and CDR2 is SQIVND (reference sequence).

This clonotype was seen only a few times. This CDR3 reads CASSPVRGGQETQYF. As DNA, the CDR3 is TGTGCCAGCAGCCCAGTCCGGGGGGGCCAAGAGACCCAGTACTTC. This chain uses TRBV7-9 with TRBJ2-5; 8 positions agree with TRBD2. J lost 1 base, V lost 5 bases, and 6 bases had no gene match. CDR1 and CDR2 from the germline V gene are SEHNR and FQNEAQ (reference sequence). The CDR3 has 15 residues. Full variable domain (outside the CDR3, taken from reference TRBV7-9 and TRBJ2-5): DTGVSQNPRHKITKRGQNVTFRCDPISEHNRLYWYRQTLGQGPEFLTYFQNEAQLEKSRLLSDRFSAERPKGSFSTLEIQRTEQGDSAMYLCASSPVRGGQETQYFGPGTRLLVL.

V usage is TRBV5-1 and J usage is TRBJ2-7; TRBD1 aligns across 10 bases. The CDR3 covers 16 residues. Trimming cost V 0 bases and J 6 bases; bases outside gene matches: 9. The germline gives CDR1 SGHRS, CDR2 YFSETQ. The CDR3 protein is CASSLGRGQGTSEQYF. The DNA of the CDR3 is TGCGCCAGCAGCTTGGGACGGGGACAGGGGACCTCCGAGCAGTACTTC.

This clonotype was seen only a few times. CDR3 amino acids: CASSLGTTGTDTQYF. As DNA, the CDR3 is TGTGCCAGCAGTTTAGGAACTACAGGCACAGATACGCAGTATTTT. The V call is TRBV12-3 or TRBV12-4, the J call TRBJ2-3; the D is unclear. This CDR3 region has 15 residues. V dropped 1 base and J dropped 1 base, with 9 bases sitting between them.

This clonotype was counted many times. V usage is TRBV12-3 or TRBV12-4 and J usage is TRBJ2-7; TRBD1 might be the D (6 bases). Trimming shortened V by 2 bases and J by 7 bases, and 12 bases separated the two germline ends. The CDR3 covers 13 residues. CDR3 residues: CASSLSTGREQYF. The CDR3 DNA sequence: TGTGCCAGCAGTTTATCCACAGGGCGGGAGCAGTACTTC.

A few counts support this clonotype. The CDR3 region is CASSQFAFTILTASNEQFF. CDR3 DNA sequence: TGTGCCAGCAGCCAATTTGCTTTTACGATCTTAACGGCCTCCAATGAGCAGTTCTTC. The chain employs TRBV14 and TRBJ2-1; no clear D gene. CDR1 and CDR2 from the germline V gene are SGHDN and FVKESK. V shed 2 bases and J shed 6 bases, with 26 bases lying between them. There are 19 residues in the CDR3.